The 14 T cell receptor beta chains below come from one sample, sequenced in a study of blood T cell repertoires in COVID-19 (dated by TCRdb to 2020 to 2022). Libraries were made using the immunoSEQ multiplex PCR assay. The clones in this table, taken by TCRdb from immuneACCESS, are in-frame only. Not every clone is retained; where verified, under half of the shortfall comes from an unresolved V gene, and the cause of the rest is unknown. Across this sample there are about 250,000 clones, with around 88% seen only once. Around 6% of the sample is taken by the ten largest. The material sequenced was peripheral blood. These receptors originate from a woman of 80 years or more with COVID-19, enrolled during active disease.

The chain links TRBV7-8 to TRBJ2-7, with 8 bases that match TRBD2. This CDR3 has 15 amino acids. Germline V gene data show CDR1 as SGHVS and CDR2 as FQNEAQ. J gave up 3 bases and V 5 bases, and 9 bases lay outside the gene matches. The CDR3 DNA follows: TGTGCCAGCAGCCGAGGGGCGGGGGGCTACTACGAGCAGTACGTC. This codes for CASSRGAGGYYEQYV.

This clone was seen more than once but under ten times. Other DNA sequences in this sample translate to the same CDR3. The V and J genes are TRBV19 and TRBJ1-5; D unclear. The germline gives CDR1 LNHDA, CDR2 SQIVND (reference sequence). The V gene lost 1 base and the J gene lost 0 bases, with 7 bases spanning the gap. CDR3 length equals 15 residues. DNA of the CDR3: TGTGCCAGTAGTATAGGAGGGAATAGCAATCAGCCCCAGCATTTT. As protein: CASSIGGNSNQPQHF.

The chain recombines TRBV6-6 with TRBJ2-5, with D perhaps matching TRBD1 (5 bases). V lost 7 bases, J lost 2 bases, and 8 bases lay in between. Germline CDR1 reads MNHNY; CDR2 reads SVGAGI (reference sequence). This CDR3 is built from 12 residues. CDR3 loop: CASNRQQETQYF. CDR3 in DNA: TGTGCCAGCAATAGACAGCAAGAGACCCAGTACTTC.

This clone occurred a few times. V usage is TRBV5-4 and J usage is TRBJ1-2; 7 nucleotides match TRBD1. This CDR3 contains 18 residues. Per germline, CDR1 SGHNT and CDR2 YYREEE (reference sequence). V shed 4 bases, J shed 2 bases, and the junction held 17 bases outside the gene matches. CDR3: CASSPPTTGRRFNYGYTF. The DNA for the CDR3 is TGTGCCAGCAGCCCCCCCACGACAGGGCGACGTTTCAACTATGGCTACACCTTC.

This clone was seen only once. The rearrangement joins TRBV19 to TRBJ1-2; D may be TRBD1 (5 bases). Trimming removed 3 bases at V and 3 bases at J, with 20 bases between. CDR3 length: 17 amino acids. Germline V gives CDR1 LNHDA, CDR2 SQIVND (reference sequence). CDR3 protein: CASSIRQGSAFDYGYTF. CDR3 sequence (DNA): TGTGCCAGTAGTATCCGGCAGGGATCGGCTTTCGACTATGGCTACACCTTC.

CDR3 region: CASSQGMDQPQHF. CDR3 bases: TGTGCCAGCAGTCAGGGGATGGATCAGCCCCAGCATTTT. The chain uses TRBV7-2 and TRBJ1-5, with D possibly matching TRBD1 (6 bases). Trimming took off 6 bases at V and 5 bases at J, with 11 bases between the two ends. The germline V gene encodes CDR1 SGHTA and CDR2 FQGNSA. CDR3 length equals 13 residues.

The chain has TRBV6-1 and TRBJ1-4, with D perhaps matching TRBD1 (6 bases). The CDR3 is made up of 15 amino acids. CDR1 is MNHNS and CDR2 is SASEGT in the germline V gene. V was pared by 3 bases and J by 7 bases, with 15 bases between. The CDR3 bases are TGTGCCAGCAGTGAGGCGGGGGCGCGGGGTGAAAAACTGTTTTTT. Protein: CASSEAGARGEKLFF.

The chain is built from TRBV2 and TRBJ2-3; 12 positions match TRBD2. CDR3 length equals 16 residues. J was trimmed by 6 bases and V by 5 bases; bases with no gene match: 9. CDR1 is SNHLY and CDR2 is FYNNEI in the germline V gene. The CDR3 DNA follows: TGTGCCAGCAGTTTACTAGCGGGGGGCTCTCGGGATACGCAGTATTTT. This encodes CASSLLAGGSRDTQYF. Complete variable domain (other parts from reference TRBV2 and TRBJ2-3): EPEVTQTPSHQVTQMGQEVILRCVPISNHLYFYWYRQILGQKVEFLVSFYNNEISEKSEIFDDQFSVERPDGSNFTLKIRSTKLEDSAMYFCASSLLAGGSRDTQYFGPGTRLTVL.

This clone was seen ten or more times. The chain employs TRBV3-1 (or the pseudogene TRBV3-2) and TRBJ1-1, with D maybe TRBD1 (6 bases). Trimming stripped 4 bases from V and 0 bases from J, with 9 bases between. The length of the CDR3 is 14 residues. Germline V CDR1 and CDR2: LGHDT, YNNKEL (reference sequence). CDR3 sequence reads: CASSRDNLNTEAFF. The CDR3 coding sequence is TGTGCCAGCAGCCGGGACAACCTGAACACTGAAGCTTTCTTT.

The J gene is TRBJ1-2, the V gene TRBV7-9; TRBD1 agrees at 7 bases. Germline loops: CDR1 SEHNR, CDR2 FQNEAQ (reference sequence). The CDR3 covers 15 residues. Germline trimming cut 3 bases from V and 3 bases from J; bases unmatched to any gene: 7. The CDR3 spells CASSFPRQGYYGYTF. The CDR3 DNA reads TGTGCCAGCAGCTTCCCCAGACAGGGCTACTATGGCTACACCTTC. Filled out from reference TRBV7-9 and TRBJ1-2, the complete variable domain reads DTGVSQNPRHKITKRGQNVTFRCDPISEHNRLYWYRQTLGQGPEFLTYFQNEAQLEKSRLLSDRFSAERPKGSFSTLEIQRTEQGDSAMYLCASSFPRQGYYGYTFGSGTRLTVV.

The chain couples TRBV7-2 to TRBJ2-7, with 7 bases matching TRBD1. CDR3 length: 13 amino acids. Germline CDR1 is SGHTA and CDR2 is FQGNSA. J was trimmed by 2 bases and V by 5 bases; bases with no gene match: 3. CDR3 residues: CASSRDRTYEQYF. The CDR3 DNA follows: TGTGCCAGCAGCCGGGACAGAACCTACGAGCAGTACTTC.

The chain recombines TRBV4-2 with TRBJ2-2; 7 bases map to TRBD2. This CDR3 region has 16 residues. The V segment lost 4 bases and the J segment 0 bases; nucleotides outside the gene matches: 5. CDR1 is LGHNA and CDR2 is YNFKEQ in the germline V gene. CDR3 sequence (DNA): TGTGCCAGCAGCCTGGGCGGGGGAGCGAACACCGGGGAGCTGTTTTTT. Translating gives CASSLGGGANTGELFF.

The chain recombines TRBV5-4 with TRBJ2-1; tentatively, D is TRBD1 (6 bases). The ends were cut back, 4 bases at V and 7 bases at J, with 12 bases in the middle. Germline V gives CDR1 SGHNT, CDR2 YYREEE (reference sequence). The CDR3 covers 13 residues. The CDR3 DNA sequence: TGTGCCAGCAGCCCGGACAGTCTTAATGAGCAGTTCTTC. Translation gives CASSPDSLNEQFF.

This chain uses TRBV18 with TRBJ1-5; TRBD1 agrees at 7 bases. Losses at the gene ends were 5 bases for V and 5 bases for J; bases not matched to a gene: 9. The CDR3 extends over 15 amino acids. Germline loops: CDR1 KGHSH, CDR2 LQKENI. The CDR3 nucleotides read TGTGCCAGCTCAACACGACAGGGCCGGGATCAGCCCCAGCATTTT. Its translation: CASSTRQGRDQPQHF.